This TCR beta chain was obtained from a study of blood T cell repertoires in COVID-19. Study context: T cells, B-cell-depleted T cells, or PBMCs supplied cDNA or gDNA.

Germline values: CDR1 LNHDA, CDR2 SQIVND (reference sequence). The CDR3 consists of 14 residues. Trimming removed 4 bases from V and 9 bases from J; junction bases left unmatched: 7. As processed by the authors: Amplified reference gene primers provided the basis for estimating nucleated cell counts. Sequencing used immunoSEQ multiplex PCR; TCRdb keeps in-frame clones, though not all of them. That table gives V, J and clone size, and the DNA gave D and trimming. The data show under 60,000 clones, about 90% seen once. The chain has TRBV19 and TRBJ2-7; 12 nucleotides line up with TRBD1. Source material: peripheral blood. The receptor's source is a human donor in a cohort sampled during active COVID-19. The CDR3 loop reads CASSTGTGGLTQYF. For the CDR3, the DNA is TGTGCCAGTAGTACCGGGACAGGGGGCCTGACGCAGTACTTC.